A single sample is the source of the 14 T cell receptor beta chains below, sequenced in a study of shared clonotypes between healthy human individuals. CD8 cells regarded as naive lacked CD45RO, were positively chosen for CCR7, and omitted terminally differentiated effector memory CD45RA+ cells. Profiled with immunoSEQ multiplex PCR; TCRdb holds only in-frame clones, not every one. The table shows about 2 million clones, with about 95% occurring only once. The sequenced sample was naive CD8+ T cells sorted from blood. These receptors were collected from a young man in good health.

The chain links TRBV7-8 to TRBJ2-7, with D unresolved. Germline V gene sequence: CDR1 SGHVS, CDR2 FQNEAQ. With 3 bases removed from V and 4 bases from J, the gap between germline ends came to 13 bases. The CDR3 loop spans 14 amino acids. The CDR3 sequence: CASSLARIPYEQYF. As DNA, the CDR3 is TGTGCCAGCAGCTTGGCTAGAATTCCTTACGAGCAGTACTTC.

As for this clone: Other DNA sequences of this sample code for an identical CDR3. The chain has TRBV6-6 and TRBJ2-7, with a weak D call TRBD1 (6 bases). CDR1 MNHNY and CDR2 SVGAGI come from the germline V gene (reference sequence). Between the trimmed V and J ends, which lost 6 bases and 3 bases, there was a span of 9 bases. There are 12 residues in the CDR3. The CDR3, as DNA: TGTGCCAGCAGCCCGACAGGCTACGAGCAGTACTTC. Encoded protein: CASSPTGYEQYF.

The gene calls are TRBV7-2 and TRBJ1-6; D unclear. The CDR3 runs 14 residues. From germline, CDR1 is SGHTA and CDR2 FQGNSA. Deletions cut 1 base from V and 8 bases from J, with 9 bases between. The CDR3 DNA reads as TGTGCCAGCAGCTTAGAAGTCAGCTATTCACCCCTCCACTTT. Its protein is CASSLEVSYSPLHF.

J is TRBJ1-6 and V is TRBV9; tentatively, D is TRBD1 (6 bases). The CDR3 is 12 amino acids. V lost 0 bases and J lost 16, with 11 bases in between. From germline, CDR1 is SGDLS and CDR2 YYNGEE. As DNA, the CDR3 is TGTGCCAGCAGCGTAGGACAGGATACACTCCACTTT. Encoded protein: CASSVGQDTLHF.

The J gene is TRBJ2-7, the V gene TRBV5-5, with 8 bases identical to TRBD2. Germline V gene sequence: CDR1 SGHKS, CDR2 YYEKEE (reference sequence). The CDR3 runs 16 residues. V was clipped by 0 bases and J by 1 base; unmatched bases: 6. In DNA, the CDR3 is TGTGCCAGCAGCTTGGCGGCTAGCGGGTCTTCCTACGAGCAGTACTTC. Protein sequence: CASSLAASGSSYEQYF.

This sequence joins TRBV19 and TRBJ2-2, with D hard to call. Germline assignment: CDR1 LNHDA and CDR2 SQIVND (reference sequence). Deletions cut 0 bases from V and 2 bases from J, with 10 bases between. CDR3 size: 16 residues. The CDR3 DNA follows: TGTGCCAGTAGTATAGATGGCTTTATTAACACCGGGGAGCTGTTTTTT. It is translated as CASSIDGFINTGELFF.

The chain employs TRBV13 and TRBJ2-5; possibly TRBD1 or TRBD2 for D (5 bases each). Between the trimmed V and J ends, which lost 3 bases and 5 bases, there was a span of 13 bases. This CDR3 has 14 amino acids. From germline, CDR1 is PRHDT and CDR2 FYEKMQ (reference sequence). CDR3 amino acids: CASSFRDEGETQYF. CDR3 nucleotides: TGTGCCAGCAGCTTTAGGGACGAAGGGGAGACCCAGTACTTC.

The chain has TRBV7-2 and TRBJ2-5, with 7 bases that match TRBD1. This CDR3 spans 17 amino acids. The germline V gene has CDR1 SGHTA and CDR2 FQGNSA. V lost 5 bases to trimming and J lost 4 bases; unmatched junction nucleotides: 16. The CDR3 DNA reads TGTGCCAGCAGCCTCTTTGTGTTTCGACAGGGCATAGAGACCCAGTACTTC. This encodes CASSLFVFRQGIETQYF.

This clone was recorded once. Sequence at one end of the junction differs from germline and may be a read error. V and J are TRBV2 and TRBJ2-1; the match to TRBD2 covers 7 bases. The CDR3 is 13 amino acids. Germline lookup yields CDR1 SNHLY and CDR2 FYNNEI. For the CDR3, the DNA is TGTGCCAGCAGTCAAGCGGGGTACAATGAGCAGTTCTTC. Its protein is CASSQAGYNEQFF. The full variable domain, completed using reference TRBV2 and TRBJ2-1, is EPEVTQTPSHQVTQMGQEVILRCVPISNHLYFYWYRQILGQKVEFLVSFYNNEISEKSEIFDDQFSVERPDGSNFTLKIRSTKLEDSAMYFCASSQAGYNEQFFGPGTRLTVL.

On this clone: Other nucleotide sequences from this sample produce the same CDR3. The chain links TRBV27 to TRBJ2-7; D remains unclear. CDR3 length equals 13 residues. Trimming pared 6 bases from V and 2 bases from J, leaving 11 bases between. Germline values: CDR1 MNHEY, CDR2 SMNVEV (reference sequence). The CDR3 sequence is CASSPGSTYEQYF. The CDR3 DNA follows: TGTGCCAGCAGCCCCGGATCTACCTACGAGCAGTACTTC.

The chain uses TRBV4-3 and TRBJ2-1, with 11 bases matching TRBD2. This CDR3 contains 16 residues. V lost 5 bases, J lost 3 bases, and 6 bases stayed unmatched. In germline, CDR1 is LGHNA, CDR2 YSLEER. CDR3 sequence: CASSTGLADLYNEQFF. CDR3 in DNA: TGCGCCAGCAGCACGGGACTAGCGGACCTCTACAATGAGCAGTTCTTC.

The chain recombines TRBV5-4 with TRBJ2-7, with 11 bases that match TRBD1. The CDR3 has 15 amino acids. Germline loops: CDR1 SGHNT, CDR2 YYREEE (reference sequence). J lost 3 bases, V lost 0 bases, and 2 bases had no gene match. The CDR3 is CASSLADRGLYEQYF. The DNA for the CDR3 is TGTGCCAGCAGCTTGGCGGACAGGGGGCTCTACGAGCAGTACTTC.

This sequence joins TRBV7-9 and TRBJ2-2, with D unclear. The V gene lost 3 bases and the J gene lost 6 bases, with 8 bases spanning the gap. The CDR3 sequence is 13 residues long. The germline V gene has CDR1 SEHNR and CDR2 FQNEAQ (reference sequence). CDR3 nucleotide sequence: TGTGCCAGCAGCTTTCAACCCGCCGGGGAGCTGTTTTTT. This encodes CASSFQPAGELFF.

Written as DNA, the CDR3 is TGTGCCAGCAGTTTCCGGGACCGACACACAGATACGCAGTATTTT. Translation gives CASSFRDRHTDTQYF. The rearrangement joins TRBV27 to TRBJ2-3; D may correspond to TRBD1 or TRBD2 (5 bases each). This CDR3 contains 15 residues. The V end was cut by 3 bases, the J end by 2 bases, with 12 bases between. The V gene's germline CDR1 is MNHEY and CDR2 SMNVEV (reference sequence).